The clone carrying this T cell receptor (beta chain) appeared many times. Its antigen is still unknown. These data are taken from a study of neurological immune-mediated disorders. Overall study findings and caveats: The most TCR clonal expansion was seen in HTLV-1-associated myelopathy, and the least was seen in multiple sclerosis, which fell below healthy controls.

CDR3 length: 14 residues. Germline CDR1 is LGHNA and CDR2 is YSLEER. V lost 1 base to trimming and J lost 3 bases, with 9 bases between them. Stored at -80 C, 2 million PBMCs were the source of the unsorted libraries. TCRdb ran MiXCR on the 5' RACE reads and lists one entry per CDR3 protein. The sample records approximately 46,000 distinct CDR3 sequences, about a tenth being singletons. This chain uses TRBV4-3 with TRBJ2-5; D gene unclear. The TCR sequence derives from a man between 65 and 80 years old with HTLV-1-associated myelopathy (HAM/TSP). Source material: PBMCs. CDR3 in amino acids: CASSQVVGKETQYF. DNA for the CDR3: TGCGCCAGCAGCCAAGTTGTGGGGAAAGAGACCCAGTACTTC.